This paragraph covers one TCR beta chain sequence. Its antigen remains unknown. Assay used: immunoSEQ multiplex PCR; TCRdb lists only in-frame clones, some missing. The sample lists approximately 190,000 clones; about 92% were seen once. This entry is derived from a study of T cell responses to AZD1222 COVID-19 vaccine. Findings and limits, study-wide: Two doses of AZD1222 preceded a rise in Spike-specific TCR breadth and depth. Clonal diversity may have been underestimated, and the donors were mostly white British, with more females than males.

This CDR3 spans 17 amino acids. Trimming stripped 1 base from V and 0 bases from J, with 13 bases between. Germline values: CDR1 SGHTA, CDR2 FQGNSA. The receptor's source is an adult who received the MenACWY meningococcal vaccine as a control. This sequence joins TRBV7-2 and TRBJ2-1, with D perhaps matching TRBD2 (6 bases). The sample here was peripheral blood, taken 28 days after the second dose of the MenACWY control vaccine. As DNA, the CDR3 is TGTGCCAGCAGCTTAGGGGGCGCGGGGCCCTCCTACAATGAGCAGTTCTTC. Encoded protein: CASSLGGAGPSYNEQFF.